This note documents a single T cell receptor (beta chain) sequence. The record originates from a study of cytomegalovirus exposure and HLA in healthy donors. 13 Jbeta primers and 60 Vbeta primers were used for the PCR. Assay: immunoSEQ multiplex PCR; the TCRdb copy retains only in-frame clones and omits some. The sample's table shows 45,000 or so clones. The germline gives CDR1 MNHEY, CDR2 SMNVEV (reference sequence). The CDR3 sequence is 15 residues long. V lost 0 bases and J lost 2, with 8 bases in between. This clonotype was obtained from a male donor in good health and CMV-seronegative. Input material: PBMCs. The chain couples TRBV27 to TRBJ1-5; no clear D. CDR3 residues: CASSLSIVGNQPQHF. DNA of the CDR3: TGTGCCAGCAGTTTATCGATAGTCGGCAATCAGCCCCAGCATTTT.